The present T cell receptor beta chain was sequenced within a study of T cells in Graves' hyperthyroidism and ophthalmopathy. General study findings and limits: Model predictions of ophthalmopathy came a median 6.5 months before onset.

Researchers amplified the TCR beta CDR3 regions from RNA transcripts. First-round RT-PCR with HTBI primers amplified the TCR CDR3 region. TCRdb re-called the multiplex PCR reads through MiXCR, storing one row per CDR3 protein. Of about 640,000 distinct CDR3 sequences in the sample, 20% to 25% are singletons; the top ten hold 34%. This clonotype was picked up many times. Antigen unknown. Trimming took 1 base from V and 10 from J; bases not matched to a gene: 6. The CDR3 has 13 residues. Sequencing used blood. The sequence derives from a man aged 25 to 45 with Graves' ophthalmopathy. The genes are TRBV12-3 or TRBV12-4 and TRBJ1-1; 7 nucleotides match TRBD1. The CDR3 sequence: CASSLGGGVGAFF. CDR3 DNA: TGTGCCAGCAGTTTAGGAGGGGGCGTGGGAGCTTTCTTT.